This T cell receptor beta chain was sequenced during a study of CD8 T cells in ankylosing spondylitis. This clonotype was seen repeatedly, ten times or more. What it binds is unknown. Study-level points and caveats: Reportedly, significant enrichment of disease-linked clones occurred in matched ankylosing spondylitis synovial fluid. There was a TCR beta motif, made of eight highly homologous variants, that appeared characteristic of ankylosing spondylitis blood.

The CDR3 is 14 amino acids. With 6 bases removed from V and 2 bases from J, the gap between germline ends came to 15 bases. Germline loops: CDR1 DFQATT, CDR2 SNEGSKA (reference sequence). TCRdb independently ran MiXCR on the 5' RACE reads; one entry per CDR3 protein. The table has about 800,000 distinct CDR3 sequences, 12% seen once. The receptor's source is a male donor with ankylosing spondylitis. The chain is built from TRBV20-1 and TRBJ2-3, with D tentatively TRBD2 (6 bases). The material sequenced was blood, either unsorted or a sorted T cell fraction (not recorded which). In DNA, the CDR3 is TGCAGTGCCAGGCCGGGAGTCCCCACAGATACGCAGTATTTT. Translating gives CSARPGVPTDTQYF.